This TCR beta chain was captured by sequencing in a study of T cells after yellow fever vaccination. Findings and caveats of the study: At 95% to 98% for CD4 and approximately 89% for CD8, most primary-vaccination clones showed up again after the booster.

For TCR, cDNA came from 5'RACE template switching, which added a universal primer site and UMIs. One entry per CDR3 protein, called by TCRdb with MiXCR from the 5' RACE reads. The table shows just under 600,000 distinct CDR3 sequences, with roughly 13% occurring only once. This clonotype has a handful of counts. No antigen is known for it. CDR3 length: 16 residues. J gave up 7 bases and V 5 bases, and 13 bases lay outside the gene matches. Germline V lookup: CDR1 SGHTA, CDR2 FQGNSA. Material: PBMCs, obtained on the day of the yellow fever booster vaccination. The chain couples TRBV7-2 to TRBJ2-1, with 8 bases matching TRBD1. The clonotype was recovered from a man younger than 40 who received the YFV17D yellow fever vaccine. CDR3 loop: CASSDWTGPSRNEQFF. The CDR3 nucleotides read TGTGCCAGCAGCGACTGGACAGGGCCGAGTAGGAATGAGCAGTTCTTC.